These T cell receptor beta chains were read from a single sample in a study of cytomegalovirus exposure and HLA in healthy donors. The repertoire was sequenced with immunoSEQ multiplex PCR; TCRdb's copy has only in-frame clones and lacks some. The repertoire includes some 210,000 clones, over 65% of them detected once, and about 6% sits in the top ten. Sample: PBMCs. Every receptor here comes from a woman under 30 in good health and CMV-seronegative. The CDR3 runs from the conserved cysteine through the conserved F or W.

V gene,J gene,CDR3 protein
TRBV11-2,TRBJ2-1,CASNPGTGTDEQFF
TRBV5-8,TRBJ1-2,CATGSYGYTF
TRBV27,TRBJ1-3,CASSLRFVPGNTIYF
TRBV2,TRBJ2-2,CASRSDSTGELFF
TRBV2,TRBJ1-1,CASSLVAGGGTEAFF
TRBV5-1,TRBJ1-1,CASSLAGNTEAFF
TRBV6-5,TRBJ2-7,CASSVRDDAYEQYF
TRBV28,TRBJ1-5,CASSSGGESQPQHF
TRBV29-1,TRBJ1-4,CSVEESQGNEKLFF
TRBV5-4,TRBJ1-2,CASSLDRVDYGYTF
TRBV27,TRBJ1-1,CASSLSVNTEAFF